This T cell receptor beta chain was captured by sequencing in a study of glioma-infiltrating T cells after dendritic cell vaccination. The PCR used 60 V beta and 13 J beta primers. This table comes from immunoSEQ multiplex PCR, and its TCRdb copy is limited to in-frame clones, with some not included. The sample carries around 92,000 clones, 75% to 90% recorded once. The germline gives CDR1 SQVTM, CDR2 ANQGSEA. Trimming shortened V by 6 bases and J by 10 bases, and 18 bases separated the two germline ends. This CDR3 contains 12 residues. Indicated time point: after dendritic cell vaccination, including at tumor progression/relapse. Worth noting for this clone: The target antigen is unknown.

Findings and caveats of the study: Few patients contributed both blood and tumor specimens.

The TCR sequence derives from a human donor with glioblastoma. The sequenced sample was blood, obtained after dendritic cell vaccination. The rearrangement joins TRBV29-1 to TRBJ1-1; D is unresolved. The CDR3 region is CSVLGSGLVAFF. CDR3 sequence (DNA): TGCAGCGTCCTAGGGAGTGGGTTAGTAGCTTTCTTT.